The clone carrying this T cell receptor beta chain was seen repeatedly, ten times or more. This entry is derived from a study of CD8+CD57+ T cells in acquired aplastic anemia. Across the whole study: Mean yield of DNA from sorted CD4+ and CD8+ cells was approximately 3 ug.

Flow cytometry had shown expanded CD8+CD57+ cells in the patients chosen for sequencing. The enrolled patients all had severe acquired aplastic anemia. TCR beta VDJ and CDR3 were profiled, and genomic DNA was the template. TCRdb reprocessed the reads via MiXCR and lists one record per CDR3 protein. The sample records 150,000 to 200,000 distinct CDR3 sequences, 45% to 55% being singletons. The CDR3 runs 15 residues. With 5 bases removed from V and 2 bases from J, the gap between germline ends came to 15 bases. Per germline, CDR1 MNHEY and CDR2 SVGAGI. Material for sequencing was sorted CD4+, CD8+, or CD8+CD57+ T cells (not recorded which) from PBMCs. This clonotype originated in a human donor with aplastic anemia. The chain joins TRBV6-5 to TRBJ2-5; D may be TRBD2 (5 bases). CDR3 in DNA: TGTGCCAGCAGTATAGCGTGGGGAAGGCAAGAGACCCAGTACTTC. It yields the protein CASSIAWGRQETQYF.